This paragraph reports one T cell receptor beta chain. Its recognized antigen is unknown. Base-call qualities are not available, and no considerably larger clone is one nucleotide away. The cohort was made up of approximately 700 healthy bone marrow donors. Cohort members were all nominally healthy when sampled, although unrecorded immune exposures were likely present. The donor was CMV seronegative and belonged to the group of over 350 seronegative cohort members. A peripheral blood sample was collected from each donor, and TCR beta sequencing was performed on peripheral blood mononuclear cells. Genomic DNA extraction from the blood cell samples was performed with the Qiagen DNeasy Blood Extraction Kit. CDR1 and CDR2 (SGHAT, FQNNGV) derive from the germline V gene. V lost 6 bases and J lost 5 bases; the stretch between them is 13 bases long. Measured from the cysteine to the phenylalanine, the CDR3 is 13 residues long. Only the CDR3 DNA stays, 39 bases, in frame from base 1.

This entry comes from a study of cytomegalovirus exposure and HLA in healthy donors (dated by TCRdb to about 2017). With regard to the full study: According to an earlier analysis of 550 to 700 of the donors, about 179 million T cells yielded roughly 100 million unique TCR beta sequences and 276 Gb of sequence data. An early release that covered around 590 HLA-typed donors contained approximately 300 gigabases of sequencing data and 65 million to 100 million unique TCR sequences. Of the roughly 400 genotyped donors, about 80% fell in the genetic ancestry cluster associated with self-reported Caucasian donors. The study aimed to test whether signatures of past pathogen exposure could be identified by cataloging public T cell receptors. Using immunosequencing, the study profiled T cell repertoires from 666 subjects and related those repertoires to cytomegalovirus serostatus. In addition to the first cohort of around 670 subjects, a separate validation cohort of 130 or so different subjects was used. To predict cytomegalovirus infection status, the study brought together high-throughput TCR immunosequencing, statistical association of individual TCRs with disease status, and machine learning. To study patterns of TCR occurrence, a later analysis re-analyzed previously published TCR beta repertoires from 550 to 800 donors and added high-resolution HLA genotyping. Rather than drawing on any new phenotypic data, the later analysis identified candidate immune exposures from TCR beta sequences and the way those sequences occurred across donors. In an earlier analysis of 587 of the donors, high-throughput TCR beta sequencing was used to judge whether each TCR beta V gene segment behaved as functional or pseudogenic. Donor age, sex, ethnicity and CMV serostatus were compiled together with the repertoire data. A later genetic analysis used genome-wide SNP genotypes for about three fifths of the 666 donors, treating that subset as a discovery cohort. All discovery cohort repertoires had been generated using a single sequencing platform. HLA typing included class I and class II loci at four-digit resolution. The number of donors typed differed by locus, with 629-630 for A, B, C, DRB1 and DQB1, 522 for DQA1, 600 to 610 for DPA1, and some 470 for DPB1. Roughly 5 DR-DQ haplotypes were treated as single units for association and clustering because of strong linkage in the cohort. Among around 400 genotyped donors of the cohort, an average of about 240,000 unique TCR beta nucleotide sequences were sequenced per donor, about a sixth of them non-productive.

Preparation of the library involved the immunoSEQ multiplex PCR assay. For the multiplex PCR, a mixture combining 60 forward primers for TCR Vbeta segments and 13 reverse primers for TCR Jbeta segments was used. A multiplex PCR assay on genomic DNA amplified the CDR3 region of rearranged TCR beta genes. The amplified TCR beta libraries were sequenced on the Illumina HiSeq System as 87-base-pair reads. The paper's processing steps were these. In a later analysis, tens of millions of unique TCR beta chains were counted across the roughly 670 repertoires, and some 10 million of these chains were shared by at least two donors. To remove PCR and sequencing errors, raw reads were error-corrected and collapsed into unique sequences using a nearest-neighbor algorithm that merged closely related sequences. Alignment of CDR3 sequences to IMGT reference sequences was used to assign V, D and J gene segments. For a sequence to be retained, a match of at least six nucleotides was required to both a V gene segment and a J gene segment. Rearrangements were classified as productive when the CDR3 lacked stop codons and remained in frame with V and J, and all other rearrangements were classified as non-productive. CDR3 was defined according to IMGT convention as the region running from the second conserved V-encoded cysteine to the conserved J-encoded phenylalanine. Sequences without an unambiguous match to a single V gene segment were excluded from the earlier analysis of a few hundred of the donors. In an earlier analysis of some 590 of the donors, V segments were called functional above 56.7% productive rearrangements and were called segregating when the between-donor standard deviation exceeded 5%. A statistical classification framework was developed to diagnose cytomegalovirus status using the catalog of TCR beta chain sequences. A later analysis assigned V and J genes by comparing TCR nucleotide sequences with IMGT/GENE-DB human TR gene sequences. A later analysis assigned CDR3 sequences and most-parsimonious VDJ recombination scenarios with the TCRdist pipeline. A later analysis defined each TCR beta chain by its CDR3 amino acid sequence plus V-gene family, and excluded reads lacking a unique V-gene family. To address suspected cross-contamination and a sequencing artifact, a later analysis removed around 590 highly shared, low-generation-probability nucleotide sequences. For each public chain, a later analysis derived a clonal expansion index from normalized ranks of inferred template counts within each repertoire. In a later analysis, generation probabilities were computed with a VDJ recombination model fitted to out-of-frame rearrangements, and the resulting probabilities were checked against IGoR. In a later analysis, TCR-TCR, TCR-HLA and TCR-CMV co-occurrence was scored with hypergeometric tests, and a repertoire-size bias correction was applied to TCR pairs. False discovery rates were estimated in a later analysis by permuting HLA or CMV assignments 20 times. In a later analysis, co-occurring TCRs were grouped using DBSCAN, with TCRdist sequence similarity added in when clustering inside HLA-allele-positive subsets. Repertoires with fewer than 30,000 or more than 120,000 public chains, plus five repertoires with anomalous nucleotide sharing, were excluded from co-occurrence clustering. TCRdb retrieved this table from immuneACCESS and kept in-frame rearrangements only. Not all clones are present; in checked studies, unresolved V genes account for under half, and no reason is known for the remainder. That table furnishes V, J and clone size, whereas the DNA furnished D and trimming. This sample gives 150,000 or so clones in total; over 70% of them show up just once. The biggest ten clones account for 1.1% to 1.5% of the sample.

Paper-wide results and their limitations: Because HLA typing was unavailable for some donors at each locus, only the typed subset was used in association tests. Broadly in line with IMGT annotations, most TCR beta V segments showed up in productive rearrangements about 87% or about 30% of the time in an earlier analysis of some 590 of the donors. Compared with equally common non-associated chains, HLA-associated TCR beta chains in a later analysis were more clonally expanded and had lower generation probabilities. In a later genetic analysis, a missense DCLRE1C variant was associated with V-gene and J-gene trimming of TCR beta chains, and the association was replicated in an independent cohort. Across donors, most TCR sequences were observed very rarely, whereas some public TCRs were present in many individuals. The authors suggested that the approach could potentially be generalized to other disease states and immunological phenotypes. In a later genetic analysis, fewer N-insertions in productive TCRs were reported among donors in an Asian-associated ancestry cluster than the approximately 630-donor mean. A later analysis reported that several top co-occurrence clusters appeared linked to parvovirus B19, influenza, CMV and Epstein-Barr virus. The sequencing pipeline was judged likely to have produced a cluster of highly shared sequence variants as a technical artifact. The 87-base-pair reads could not distinguish some IMGT-functional V segments, including TRBV6-2 and TRBV6-3, so those segments were excluded. At a false discovery rate of 0.05, a later analysis linked under 20,000 TCR beta sequences to specific HLA alleles. A further reported finding was that TCR beta sequences accurately predicted the HLA-A and HLA-B alleles for most subjects in the first cohort. Immune exposure information for the cohort was limited to CMV serostatus. In this cohort, only TCR beta chains were sequenced, and detectable features were limited by the absence of alpha or paired-chain data. In a later analysis, TCR association rates were found to vary across HLA loci, with the most associated TCRs seen for DRB1 alleles and the fewest for HLA-C alleles. In a later analysis, most CMV-associated TCR beta chains were found to appear HLA-restricted, with HLA associations seemingly driven largely by CMV exposure. Correlated functional status among segregating V segments might reflect linkage disequilibrium, but an unknown experimental factor could not be ruled out. Because counts were too low, more than 15 rarely observed V segments, including chromosome 9 orphons, were left out of the earlier analysis of some 640 of the donors. Sequencing depth was assumed to be roughly uniform across donors in the presence/absence analyses, though that assumption may not hold. When HLA alleles, especially DR and DQ, strongly co-occurred, TCR associations were difficult to assign to individual alleles. The study listed 150 to 200 TCR beta chains as associated with cytomegalovirus. In vitro tests confirmed that a few of the cytomegalovirus-associated TCR beta chains recognize cytomegalovirus antigens. The classifier was reported to diagnose cytomegalovirus status with high specificity and sensitivity in both the original and validation cohorts.

The chain joins TRBV11-2 to TRBJ1-1; the D gene is possibly TRBD1, with 6 bases matching. This clonotype originated in a woman in her 30s in good health and CMV-seronegative. Sequencing was done on a sample of PBMCs. The DNA sequence reads TGTGCCAGCAGTTCAGGGGTGGGTACTGAAGCTTTCTTT. Its amino acids are CASSSGVGTEAFF.